The next 8 T cell receptor beta chains were all read from a single sample in a study of cytomegalovirus exposure and HLA in healthy donors. It was with 60 Vbeta and 13 Jbeta primers that the PCR ran. Generated by immunoSEQ multiplex PCR, the TCRdb table keeps only in-frame clones and is missing some. The sample holds approximately 65,000 clones, 68% seen once. What was sequenced was PBMCs. These TCRs come from a middle-aged man in good health and CMV-seropositive.

As to this clone: An end of the junction differs from the germline gene, which may be a read error. V is TRBV5-1 and J is TRBJ2-7; weak D call: TRBD1 (6 bases). CDR1 is SGHRS, CDR2 YFSETQ, per germline. The CDR3 length is 12 residues. The CDR3 DNA is TGCGCCAGCACCTTGGACAGCTACGAGCAGTACTTC. Translating it yields CASTLDSYEQYF.

This clone has only a few counts. The chain joins TRBV4-1 to TRBJ1-3; the D is unclear. This CDR3 is built from 16 residues. The V gene lost 3 bases and the J gene lost 4 bases, with 16 bases spanning the gap. CDR1 and CDR2 from the germline V gene are MGHRA and YSYEKL. CDR3 sequence: CASSQPSRGRGNTIYF. CDR3 nucleotides: TGCGCCAGCAGCCAGCCCTCCCGGGGTCGAGGAAACACCATATATTTT.

The chain employs TRBV5-1 and TRBJ2-1, with 8 bases that match TRBD1. V dropped 4 bases and J dropped 6; count of bases not matched to a gene: 9. The CDR3 spans 15 residues. Germline CDR1 reads SGHRS; CDR2 reads YFSETQ. The CDR3 DNA sequence: TGCGCCAGCAGCCATGGACAGGGTAGTTCCAATGAGCAGTTCTTC. Translation: CASSHGQGSSNEQFF.

This chain joins TRBV19 and TRBJ1-4; no firm D call. CDR1 LNHDA and CDR2 SQIVND come from the germline V gene (reference sequence). Trimming took off 7 bases at V and 4 bases at J, with 13 bases between the two ends. The CDR3 runs to 14 residues. CDR3 in DNA: TGTGCCAGTACCCAGACGGGTTTTAATGAAAAACTGTTTTTT. Translation: CASTQTGFNEKLFF. Full variable domain (remainder filled in from reference TRBV19 and TRBJ1-4): DGGITQSPKYLFRKEGQNVTLSCEQNLNHDAMYWYRQDPGQGLRLIYYSQIVNDFQKGDIAEGYSVSREKKESFPLTVTSAQKNPTAFYLCASTQTGFNEKLFFGSGTQLSVL.

The chain uses TRBV27 and TRBJ2-7, with TRBD2 matching 8 bases. Unmatched junction bases numbered 7, after V lost 6 bases and J lost 0 bases. The CDR3 is 15 residues long. Germline CDR1 is MNHEY and CDR2 is SMNVEV (reference sequence). For the CDR3, the DNA is TGTGCCAGCAGGGGCATAGCGGGGACCTCCTACGAGCAGTACTTC. Its protein is CASRGIAGTSYEQYF.

This clone was seen once. The chain uses TRBV10-2 and TRBJ1-1; 8 bases line up with TRBD1. The junction had 1 base not matched to a gene; V was cut back by 3 bases and J by 1 base. CDR1 is WSHSY and CDR2 is SAAADI in the germline V gene. The CDR3 totals 14 residues. CDR3 loop: CASSDDRGNTEAFF. The DNA of the CDR3 is TGCGCCAGCAGTGACGACAGGGGGAACACTGAAGCTTTCTTT.

V gene TRBV2 combines with J gene TRBJ2-7; TRBD2 is a possible D gene (6 bases). Trimming left V 6 bases short and J 2 bases short, with 17 bases between. This CDR3 spans 15 amino acids. Looked up from germline, CDR1 is SNHLY and CDR2 is FYNNEI. The CDR3 DNA reads TGTGCCAGCAGGGGAGGATGGAAGGGTCCCTACGAGCAGTACTTC. Translation gives CASRGGWKGPYEQYF.

Only one count was recorded for this clone. This sequence joins TRBV27 and TRBJ2-3; a possible D gene is TRBD2 (5 bases). Germline-derived CDR1 and CDR2 are MNHEY and SMNVEV (reference sequence). V was shortened by 8 bases and J by 6 bases, with 18 bases between the two germline ends. The CDR3 runs to 14 residues. The CDR3 DNA reads TGTGCCAGCTTTGCCGCCGGGGTTCGGGATACGCAGTATTTT. Translated: CASFAAGVRDTQYF.